A selection of T cell receptor beta chains follows, all from one sample in a study of CD8 T cells in ankylosing spondylitis. TCRdb reanalysed the 5' RACE reads using MiXCR and keeps one entry per CDR3 protein. The sample has more than 650,000 distinct CDR3 sequences; 12% are singletons. The source material was blood, either unsorted or a sorted T cell fraction (not recorded which). The receptors come from a male donor with ankylosing spondylitis. The conserved cysteine and the conserved F or W are not part of the CDR3 here. The order of the fields is clone size, V gene, J gene, CDR3 protein. Expanded clones get a size class; other rows say once, few or many, or leave the size out.

size: few
V: TRBV5-1
J: TRBJ1-1
CDR3: ASSPRTRMNTEAF

size: few
V: TRBV27
J: TRBJ2-3
CDR3: ASSLLRSGIGTDTQY

size: few
V: TRBV7-6
J: TRBJ2-2
CDR3: ASSRGQGSAGELF

size: many
V: TRBV6-1
J: TRBJ1-5
CDR3: ASTPKGYSNQPQH

size: many
V: TRBV4-3
J: TRBJ2-3
CDR3: ASSQDDQRITDTQY

size: once
V: TRBV4-2
J: TRBJ1-4
CDR3: ASRERDSLSEKLF

size: few
V: TRBV20-1
J: TRBJ1-5
CDR3: SARPKPGGNQPQH

size: few
V: TRBV20-1
J: TRBJ1-1
CDR3: SVRGGLGTEAF

size: few
V: TRBV12-3/TRBV12-4
J: TRBJ2-7
CDR3: ASSLAVADGSGEQY

size: few
V: TRBV7-2
J: TRBJ2-7
CDR3: ASSLAGLAGPGEQY

size: many
V: TRBV5-1
J: TRBJ2-1
CDR3: ASSFGGLREQF

size: -
V: TRBV5-1
J: TRBJ2-1
CDR3: ASSRDANNEQF

size: -
V: TRBV5-7
J: TRBJ1-2
CDR3: ASSPGPHYYGYT

size: many
V: TRBV7-6
J: TRBJ2-3
CDR3: ASSLSADADTQY

size: many
V: TRBV18
J: TRBJ2-1
CDR3: ASSPSQNEQF

size: -
V: TRBV3-1
J: TRBJ1-6
CDR3: ASRLTGGMNSPLH

size: many
V: TRBV29-1
J: TRBJ2-1
CDR3: SGRTDYNEQF

size: few
V: TRBV30
J: TRBJ1-1
CDR3: AWSVPWAKNTEAF

size: -
V: TRBV20-1
J: TRBJ1-1
CDR3: SAPPSRLGEL

size: -
V: TRBV6-2/TRBV6-3
J: TRBJ2-1
CDR3: ASSYGDSLTNEQF

size: few
V: TRBV7-2
J: TRBJ2-2
CDR3: ASKQGMWVTGELF

size: -
V: TRBV5-1
J: TRBJ2-2
CDR3: ASSRGPTGRNTGELF

size: -
V: TRBV6-5
J: TRBJ2-2
CDR3: ASSYSSGTITGELF

size: few
V: TRBV10-3
J: TRBJ1-3
CDR3: ATSFFSGNTIY

size: -
V: TRBV20-1
J: TRBJ1-5
CDR3: SAGIPGRDQPQH

size: -
V: TRBV27
J: TRBJ2-1
CDR3: ASQAGGSGNNEQF

size: -
V: TRBV27
J: TRBJ1-5
CDR3: ASSGGQASNQPQH

size: few
V: TRBV4-3
J: TRBJ2-1
CDR3: ASSQDRAQVAGVEGEQF

size: -
V: TRBV5-1
J: TRBJ2-7
CDR3: ASSGTSGPYEQY

size: -
V: TRBV20-1
J: TRBJ1-2
CDR3: SARGDRGVYGYT

size: few
V: TRBV12-3/TRBV12-4
J: TRBJ2-1
CDR3: ASSAFGLAGGTF

size: many
V: TRBV5-5
J: TRBJ2-1
CDR3: ASTPGIKTYNEQF

size: many
V: TRBV7-2
J: TRBJ2-7
CDR3: ASSPPPLYEQY

size: -
V: TRBV21-1
J: TRBJ1-1
CDR3: ASSKACGDTEAF

size: many
V: TRBV29-1
J: TRBJ2-5
CDR3: SVGPSGRETQY

size: few
V: TRBV20-1
J: TRBJ2-1
CDR3: SASFGGAYNEQF

size: -
V: TRBV11-3
J: TRBJ2-1
CDR3: ASSWAGNHNEQF

size: -
V: TRBV5-1
J: TRBJ1-2
CDR3: ASSLIIRGRSGYT